The next 27 T cell receptor beta chains were all read from a single sample in a study of response to subunit inactivated influenza vaccine. TCRdb re-analysed the RT-PCR reads in MiXCR, keeping a single row per CDR3 protein. The sample holds about 540,000 distinct CDR3 sequences; roughly 23% are singletons and the top ten take about 2.8%. These data are also associated with another study on T cells expressing NK-cell markers. That work states: TCR beta cDNA was made by 5'RACE template switching with UMIs.

The starting material was CD4+ T cells sorted from PBMCs, obtained roughly 13 days after vaccination. The receptor set was obtained from a man in his fifties who received an inactivated influenza vaccine.

This clonotype appeared a few times. This chain links TRBV5-1 with TRBJ2-3; 10 nucleotides agree with TRBD2. The CDR3 is 16 amino acids. CDR1 SGHRS and CDR2 YFSETQ come from the germline V gene. V was pared by 0 bases and J by 7 bases, with 8 bases of the junction left unmatched. CDR3 sequence: CASSLESSGGPYTQYF. The CDR3 DNA reads as TGCGCCAGCAGCTTGGAGAGTAGCGGGGGGCCTTATACGCAGTATTTT.

This clonotype was recorded a few times. V usage is TRBV6-2 or TRBV6-3 and J usage is TRBJ1-5; the D gene is possibly TRBD1 (5 bases). Deletions cut 4 bases from V and 7 bases from J, with 17 bases between. This CDR3 has 15 amino acids. Germline lookup yields CDR1 MNHEY and CDR2 SVGEGT. For the CDR3, the DNA is TGTGCCAGCAGTTTAGCTTACAGACGGGACCAGCCCCAGCATTTT. Translating it yields CASSLAYRRDQPQHF.

A few counts support this clonotype. The chain is built from TRBV4-2 and TRBJ1-6; tentative D call: TRBD1 (5 bases). The V and J ends lost 6 bases and 10 bases respectively, with 13 bases between them. The CDR3 has 13 residues. Germline V gene sequence: CDR1 LGHNA, CDR2 YNFKEQ. CDR3 sequence reads: CASRVGEGSPLHF. For the CDR3, the DNA is TGTGCCAGCAGGGTCGGGGAGGGGTCACCCCTCCACTTT.

This clonotype appeared a few times. The chain uses TRBV6-5 and TRBJ1-6; no firm D call. Germline lookup yields CDR1 MNHEY and CDR2 SVGAGI. V dropped 2 bases and J dropped 0 bases, with 8 bases sitting between them. The CDR3 covers 16 residues. CDR3 in DNA: TGTGCCAGCAGTTACGGTAGTAGCTCCTATAATTCACCCCTCCACTTT. Amino acid sequence: CASSYGSSSYNSPLHF.

The table lists this clonotype with a few counts. The chain joins TRBV12-3 or TRBV12-4 to TRBJ1-1; 8 nucleotides match TRBD1. The CDR3 is 16 residues long. The trim removed 3 bases at V and 1 base at J, leaving 7 bases unmatched. CDR3 residues: CASSLGPGQGNTEAFF. The CDR3 DNA sequence: TGTGCCAGCAGTTTGGGCCCCGGACAGGGGAACACTGAAGCTTTCTTT.

In its sample, this clonotype was seen a few times. V usage is TRBV12-3 or TRBV12-4 and J usage is TRBJ1-2; 10 nucleotides match TRBD1. The CDR3 runs to 15 residues. Unmatched junction bases numbered 4, after V lost 2 bases and J lost 4 bases. The DNA of the CDR3 is TGTGCCAGCAGTTTAAGGGACAGGGGAAGCTATGGCTACACCTTC. It specifies CASSLRDRGSYGYTF.

The chain has TRBV30 and TRBJ2-1; maybe TRBD2 (6 bases). Trimming left V 3 bases short and J 5 bases short, with 20 bases between. CDR1 and CDR2 from the germline V gene are GTSNPN and SVGIG (reference sequence). This CDR3 contains 16 residues. The DNA of the CDR3 is TGTGCCTGGAGAGCACAAACGGGACTGGGAAACAATGAGCAGTTCTTC. Translation: CAWRAQTGLGNNEQFF. Using reference TRBV30 and TRBJ2-1 for the parts outside the CDR3, the full variable domain is SQTIHQWPATLVQPVGSPLSLECTVEGTSNPNLYWYRQAAGRGLQLLFYSVGIGQISSEVPQNLSASRPQDRQFILSSKKLLLSDSGFYLCAWRAQTGLGNNEQFFGPGTRLTVL.

In this sample, this clonotype turned up a few times. V usage is TRBV7-2 and J usage is TRBJ1-2; 8 bases align to TRBD1. The CDR3 consists of 13 residues. Losses at the gene ends were 5 bases for V and 6 bases for J; bases not matched to a gene: 5. Germline V CDR1 and CDR2: SGHTA, FQGNSA. CDR3 DNA: TGTGCCAGCAGCGCGGACAGGGAACATGGCTACACCTTC. This sequence encodes CASSADREHGYTF.

The chain employs TRBV20-1 and TRBJ1-2, with unresolved D. With 6 bases removed from V and 4 bases from J, the gap between germline ends came to 21 bases. Germline V gene lookup returns CDR1 DFQATT and CDR2 SNEGSKA (reference sequence). The CDR3 length is 15 residues. DNA for the CDR3: TGCAGTGCCGATGGGGAGGGAAACCCTAGCTATGGCTACACCTTC. Translation gives CSADGEGNPSYGYTF.

In its sample, this clonotype was seen a few times. V is TRBV29-1 and J is TRBJ2-5; 7 bases agree with TRBD1. The CDR3 has 11 residues. Germline V gene lookup returns CDR1 SQVTM and CDR2 ANQGSEA. Trimming removed 5 bases from V and 6 bases from J; junction bases left unmatched: 3. The CDR3 sequence: CSVQGVQTQYF. The CDR3 coding sequence is TGCAGCGTTCAGGGGGTACAGACCCAGTACTTC.

In its sample, this clonotype was seen a few times. The chain joins TRBV2 to TRBJ2-7, with 8 bases that match TRBD1. With V trimmed by 9 bases and J by 0 bases, 13 bases remained unmatched. Germline lookup yields CDR1 SNHLY and CDR2 FYNNEI. The CDR3 runs to 16 residues. CDR3 protein: CASRTGPHFSSYEQYF. CDR3 in DNA: TGTGCCAGTCGGACAGGGCCTCATTTTAGCTCCTACGAGCAGTACTTC.

This clonotype was counted only a few times. The chain is built from TRBV12-3 or TRBV12-4 and TRBJ1-5; 8 positions agree with TRBD1. V trimming: 6 bases; J trimming: 0 bases; junction bases outside the gene matches: 4. The CDR3 is 15 residues long. The CDR3 loop is CASSSGGDSNQPQHF. Here the CDR3 DNA reads TGTGCCAGCAGCTCAGGGGGCGATAGCAATCAGCCCCAGCATTTT.

V and J are TRBV30 and TRBJ2-7; tentative D call: TRBD2 (6 bases). With 0 bases removed from V and 3 bases from J, the gap between germline ends came to 15 bases. CDR1 and CDR2 from the germline V gene are GTSNPN and SVGIG (reference sequence). This CDR3 is 15 amino acids long. The CDR3 coding sequence is TGTGCCTGGAGTGTACTCGGGAGTTGGGTCTACGAGCAGTACTTC. This translates into CAWSVLGSWVYEQYF. Combining the CDR3 with reference TRBV30 and TRBJ2-7 gives the whole variable domain SQTIHQWPATLVQPVGSPLSLECTVEGTSNPNLYWYRQAAGRGLQLLFYSVGIGQISSEVPQNLSASRPQDRQFILSSKKLLLSDSGFYLCAWSVLGSWVYEQYFGPGTRLTVT.

This rearrangement joins TRBV27 to TRBJ2-2; TRBD2 matches at 7 bases. Germline loops: CDR1 MNHEY, CDR2 SMNVEV (reference sequence). CDR3 size: 14 residues. V was clipped by 5 bases and J by 3 bases; unmatched bases: 3. The CDR3 nucleotides are TGTGCCAGCAGTCGGGACTATCACACCGGGGAGCTGTTTTTT. Protein sequence: CASSRDYHTGELFF.

The V call is TRBV6-5, the J call TRBJ2-1; D perhaps matches TRBD2 (5 bases). Trimming pared 1 base from V and 10 bases from J, leaving 11 bases between. Germline loops: CDR1 MNHEY, CDR2 SVGAGI. The CDR3 runs 13 residues. Here the CDR3 DNA reads TGTGCCAGCAGTTACTACGAGGGCGGGGAGCAGTTCTTC. Residues: CASSYYEGGEQFF.

The rearrangement joins TRBV5-1 to TRBJ1-1; 7 bases line up with TRBD1. Germline V gene data show CDR1 as SGHRS and CDR2 as YFSETQ. The CDR3 spans 14 residues. The ends lost 5 bases at V and 1 base at J; junction bases unmatched: 5. CDR3 nucleotide sequence: TGCGCCAGCAGGAAGGGGGCAACGAACACTGAAGCTTTCTTT. It translates to CASRKGATNTEAFF. The full variable domain, its missing parts supplied by reference TRBV5-1 and TRBJ1-1, is KAGVTQTPRYLIKTRGQQVTLSCSPISGHRSVSWYQQTPGQGLQFLFEYFSETQRNKGNFPGRFSGRQFSNSRSEMNVSTLELGDSALYLCASRKGATNTEAFFGQGTRLTVV.

This clonotype occurred a few times. The chain uses TRBV24-1 and TRBJ2-1, with D possibly being TRBD1 (5 bases). The V end lost 4 bases, the J end lost 5 bases, and 11 bases lay between the germline ends. CDR3 length: 14 amino acids. Germline CDR1 is KGHDR and CDR2 is SFDVKD. The CDR3 is CATSEDSLNNEQFF. The DNA for the CDR3 is TGTGCCACCAGTGAAGACAGTCTAAACAATGAGCAGTTCTTC.

The chain joins TRBV7-2 to TRBJ2-7, with TRBD1 as a possible D gene (6 bases). CDR3 length equals 13 residues. V lost 3 bases, J lost 3 bases, and 9 bases lay in between. Germline CDR1 SGHTA, CDR2 FQGNSA. DNA for the CDR3: TGTGCCAGCAGCTTGGGGGCTTTCTACGAGCAGTACTTC. This codes for CASSLGAFYEQYF.

The chain is built from TRBV7-2 and TRBJ2-5, with D unresolved. The germline V and J ends were trimmed by 2 bases and 7 bases, with 20 bases remaining between them. The CDR3 totals 16 residues. Looked up from germline, CDR1 is SGHTA and CDR2 is FQGNSA. In DNA, the CDR3 is TGTGCCAGCAGCTTAAAGTCTGGGCGTGGCCTCGGGACCCAGTACTTC. Its protein is CASSLKSGRGLGTQYF. Looking up the rest from reference TRBV7-2 and TRBJ2-5 gives the full variable domain: GAGVSQSPSNKVTEKGKDVELRCDPISGHTALYWYRQSLGQGLEFLIYFQGNSAPDKSGLPSDRFSAERTGGSVSTLTIQRTQQEDSAVYLCASSLKSGRGLGTQYFGPGTRLLVL.

This clonotype was found a few times. This chain uses TRBV5-6 with TRBJ2-1; 10 nucleotides match TRBD2. Germline V CDR1 and CDR2: SGHDT, YYEEEE. Losses at the gene ends were 4 bases for V and 4 bases for J; bases not matched to a gene: 5. The CDR3 loop spans 15 amino acids. The CDR3 region has the DNA TGTGCCAGCAGCCAGCGGGAGGGGAGGTACAATGAGCAGTTCTTC. As protein: CASSQREGRYNEQFF.

This clonotype came up a few times. V gene TRBV5-6 combines with J gene TRBJ2-1, with D unclear. V dropped 1 base and J dropped 9 bases, with 8 bases sitting between them. CDR1 is SGHDT and CDR2 is YYEEEE in the germline V gene. This CDR3 is 12 amino acids long. CDR3 in DNA: TGTGCCAGCAGCTTGCCAATCTCTGAGCAGTTCTTC. It translates to CASSLPISEQFF.

The chain is built from TRBV3-1 and TRBJ2-1; perhaps TRBD2 as D (6 bases). The V gene's germline CDR1 is LGHDT and CDR2 YNNKEL (reference sequence). The CDR3 is made up of 16 amino acids. V was shortened by 0 bases and J by 3 bases, with 12 bases between the two germline ends. CDR3 sequence (DNA): TGTGCCAGCAGCCAAGAGGTACTAGCTAACTACAATGAGCAGTTCTTC. This encodes CASSQEVLANYNEQFF.

This clonotype was detected only a few times. The V and J genes are TRBV29-1 and TRBJ2-7, with D possibly matching TRBD1 (5 bases). CDR1 SQVTM and CDR2 ANQGSEA come from the germline V gene. The CDR3 consists of 12 residues. Trimming removed 6 bases at V and 0 bases at J, with 9 bases between. CDR3 amino acids: CSVGHRSYEQYF. CDR3 in DNA: TGCAGCGTGGGGCACCGCTCCTACGAGCAGTACTTC.

The V call is TRBV10-3, the J call TRBJ2-2; the match to TRBD2 covers 15 bases. V lost 4 bases and J lost 4; bases outside the gene matches: 1. CDR1 and CDR2 (germline): ENHRY, SYGVKD. This CDR3 comprises 16 residues. The CDR3 DNA follows: TGTGCCATCAGTGGGACTAGCGGGAGGGGCACCGGGGAGCTGTTTTTT. The encoded protein is CAISGTSGRGTGELFF.

The rearrangement joins TRBV4-3 to TRBJ2-2, with TRBD2 identical over 7 bases. The CDR3 is made up of 16 amino acids. J gave up 5 bases and V 2 bases, and 8 bases lay outside the gene matches. Germline-derived CDR1 and CDR2 are LGHNA and YSLEER. The CDR3 DNA reads TGCGCCAGCAGCCAAAATCCAGCGGGACTTACCGGGGAGCTGTTTTTT. The encoded protein is CASSQNPAGLTGELFF.

This clonotype was counted a few times. This rearrangement joins TRBV28 to TRBJ1-2; D ambiguous. The germline CDR1 and CDR2 sequences are MDHEN and SYDVKM. Deletions cut 6 bases from V and 4 bases from J, with 9 bases between. The CDR3 length is 12 residues. The CDR3 region has the DNA TGTGCCAGCAGGTGGGCCTCCTATGGCTACACCTTC. Protein sequence: CASRWASYGYTF.

The chain combines TRBV20-1 with TRBJ2-5; no reliable D call. Looked up from germline, CDR1 is DFQATT and CDR2 is SNEGSKA (reference sequence). Trimming shortened V by 0 bases and J by 5 bases, and 10 bases separated the two germline ends. The CDR3 length is 13 residues. The CDR3 region is CSAREIQQETQYF. In nucleotides, the CDR3 is TGCAGTGCTAGAGAAATACAGCAGGAGACCCAGTACTTC.